This T cell receptor beta chain was retrieved from a study of cytomegalovirus exposure and HLA in healthy donors. From germline, CDR1 is MNHNY and CDR2 SVGAGI (reference sequence). Trimming removed 5 bases from V and 0 bases from J, with 10 bases in between. This CDR3 region has 15 residues. Primers included in the PCR were 60 Vbeta and 13 Jbeta primers. Data came from immunoSEQ multiplex PCR; TCRdb stores just in-frame clones and leaves some out. The data contain tens of thousands of clones, roughly 80% of them singletons. As for this clone: Its antigen is undetermined.

Regarding the study as a whole: Association with HLA alleles at 0.05 false discovery rate was found for some 18,000 TCR beta sequences in a later analysis. Immune exposure information comprised only CMV serostatus.

The gene calls are TRBV6-6 and TRBJ1-4, with D tentatively TRBD1 (5 bases). The clonotype originates from a woman aged 40 to 50 in good health and CMV-seropositive. Sequenced: PBMCs. The chain's CDR3 is CASSRQSATNEKLFF. The CDR3 region has the DNA TGTGCCAGCAGTAGACAGTCTGCAACTAATGAAAAACTGTTTTTT.